This T cell receptor beta chain was recovered during a study of CD8+CD57+ T cells in acquired aplastic anemia. Findings and caveats of the study: No significant patient-versus-control difference appeared in CD8+ Simpson's diversity.

Previously, flow cytometry had revealed CD8+CD57+ cell expansion in the patients chosen for sequencing. Patients were therapy-naive when their blood was sampled. TCR beta VDJ and CDR3 profiling used genomic DNA as template. Each CDR3 protein gets one entry after TCRdb re-called the reads with MiXCR. This table holds some 160,000 distinct CDR3 sequences, around half found once. This clonotype was seen repeatedly, ten times or more. What it binds is unknown. The CDR3 extends over 10 amino acids. In germline, CDR1 is SNHLY, CDR2 FYNNEI. V was cut by 3 bases and J by 6 bases, with 0 bases left in between. This TCR derives from a human donor with aplastic anemia. The gene calls are TRBV2 and TRBJ2-1; no reliable D call. Material for sequencing was sorted CD4+, CD8+, or CD8+CD57+ T cells (not recorded which) from PBMCs. For the CDR3, the DNA is TGTGCCAGCAGTGACAATGAGCAGTTCTTC. Translation: CASSDNEQFF.